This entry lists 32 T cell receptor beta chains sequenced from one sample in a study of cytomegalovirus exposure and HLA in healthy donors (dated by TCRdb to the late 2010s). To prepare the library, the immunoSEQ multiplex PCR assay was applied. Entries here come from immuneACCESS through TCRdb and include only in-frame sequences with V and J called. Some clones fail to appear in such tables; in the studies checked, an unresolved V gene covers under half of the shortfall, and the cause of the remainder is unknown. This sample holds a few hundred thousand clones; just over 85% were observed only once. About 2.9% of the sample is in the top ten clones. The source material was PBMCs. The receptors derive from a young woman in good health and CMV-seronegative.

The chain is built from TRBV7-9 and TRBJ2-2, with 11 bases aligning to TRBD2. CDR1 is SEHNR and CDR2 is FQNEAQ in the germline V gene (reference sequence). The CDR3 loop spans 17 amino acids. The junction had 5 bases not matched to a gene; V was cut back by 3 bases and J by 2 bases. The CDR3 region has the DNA TGTGCCAGCAGCTTCGGGACTAGCGGACTTAACACCGGGGAGCTGTTTTTT. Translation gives CASSFGTSGLNTGELFF.

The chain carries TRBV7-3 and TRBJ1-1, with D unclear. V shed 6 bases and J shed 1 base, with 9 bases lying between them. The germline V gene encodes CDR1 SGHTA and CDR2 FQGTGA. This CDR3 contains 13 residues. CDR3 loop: CASRGVGNTEAFF. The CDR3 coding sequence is TGTGCCAGCAGGGGCGTAGGGAACACTGAAGCTTTCTTT.

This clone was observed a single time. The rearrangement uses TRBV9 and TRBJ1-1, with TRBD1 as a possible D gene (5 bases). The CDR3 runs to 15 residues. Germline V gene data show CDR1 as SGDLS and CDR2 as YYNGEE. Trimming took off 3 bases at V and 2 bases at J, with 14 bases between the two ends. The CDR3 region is CASSAGHNINTEAFF. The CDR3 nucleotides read TGTGCCAGCAGCGCCGGACACAATATAAACACTGAAGCTTTCTTT.

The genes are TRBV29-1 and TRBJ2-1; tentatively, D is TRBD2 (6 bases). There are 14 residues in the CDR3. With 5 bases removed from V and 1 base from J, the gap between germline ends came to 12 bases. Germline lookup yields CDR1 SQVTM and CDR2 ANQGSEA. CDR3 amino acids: CSVSRGRSYNEQFF. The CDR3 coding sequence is TGCAGCGTTTCTCGGGGGAGGTCCTACAATGAGCAGTTCTTC.

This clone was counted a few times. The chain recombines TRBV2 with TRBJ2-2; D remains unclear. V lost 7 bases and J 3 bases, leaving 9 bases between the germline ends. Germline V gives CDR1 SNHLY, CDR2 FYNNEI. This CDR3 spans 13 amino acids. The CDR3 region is CASTGYYTGELFF. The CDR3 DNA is TGTGCCAGCACCGGGTACTACACCGGGGAGCTGTTTTTT.

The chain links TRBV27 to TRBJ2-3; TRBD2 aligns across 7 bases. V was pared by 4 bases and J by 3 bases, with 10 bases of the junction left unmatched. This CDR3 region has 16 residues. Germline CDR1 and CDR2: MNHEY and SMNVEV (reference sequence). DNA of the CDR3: TGTGCCAGCAGTTCGCCGCGGGAGAGAGGGACAGATACGCAGTATTTT. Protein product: CASSSPRERGTDTQYF.

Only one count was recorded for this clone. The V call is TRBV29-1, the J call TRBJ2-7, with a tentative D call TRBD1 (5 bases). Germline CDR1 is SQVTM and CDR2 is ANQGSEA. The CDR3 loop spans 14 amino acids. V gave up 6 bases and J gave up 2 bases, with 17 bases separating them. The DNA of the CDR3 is TGCAGCGTACCCAAAGGCGCAGGGACCTACGAGCAGTACTTC. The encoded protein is CSVPKGAGTYEQYF.

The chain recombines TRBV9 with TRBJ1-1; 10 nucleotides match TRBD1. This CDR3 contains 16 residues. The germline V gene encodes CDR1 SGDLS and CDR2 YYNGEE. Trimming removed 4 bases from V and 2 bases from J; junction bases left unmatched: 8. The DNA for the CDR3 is TGTGCCAGCAGCCTACGAGGGGACAGGGGAAACACTGAAGCTTTCTTT. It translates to CASSLRGDRGNTEAFF.

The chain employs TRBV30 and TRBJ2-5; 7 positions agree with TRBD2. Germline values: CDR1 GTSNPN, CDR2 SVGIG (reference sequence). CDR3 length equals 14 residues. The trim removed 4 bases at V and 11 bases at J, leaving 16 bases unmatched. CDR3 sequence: CAWTPGAGDVIQYF. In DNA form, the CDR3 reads TGTGCCTGGACGCCTGGTGCGGGAGATGTTATACAGTACTTC.

CDR3 loop: CASSSGSRNTEAFF. CDR3 DNA sequence: TGTGCCAGCAGTTCAGGGTCTAGGAACACTGAAGCTTTCTTT. V usage is TRBV6-5 and J usage is TRBJ1-1; tentative D call: TRBD1 (5 bases). This CDR3 is built from 14 residues. The V gene's germline CDR1 is MNHEY and CDR2 SVGAGI. V lost 4 bases to trimming and J lost 1 base, with 10 bases between them.

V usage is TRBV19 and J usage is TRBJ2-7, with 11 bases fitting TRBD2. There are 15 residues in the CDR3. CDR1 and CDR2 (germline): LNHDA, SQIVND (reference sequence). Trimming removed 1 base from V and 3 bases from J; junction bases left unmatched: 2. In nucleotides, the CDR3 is TGTGCCAGTAGTATAGGTACTAGCGGGAGCTACGAGCAGTACTTC. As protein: CASSIGTSGSYEQYF.

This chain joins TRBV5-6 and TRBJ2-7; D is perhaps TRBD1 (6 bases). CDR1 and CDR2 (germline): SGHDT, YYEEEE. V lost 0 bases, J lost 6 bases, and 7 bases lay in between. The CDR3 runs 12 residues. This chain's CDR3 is CASSLAGAEQYF. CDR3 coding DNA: TGTGCCAGCAGCTTGGCAGGGGCCGAGCAGTACTTC.

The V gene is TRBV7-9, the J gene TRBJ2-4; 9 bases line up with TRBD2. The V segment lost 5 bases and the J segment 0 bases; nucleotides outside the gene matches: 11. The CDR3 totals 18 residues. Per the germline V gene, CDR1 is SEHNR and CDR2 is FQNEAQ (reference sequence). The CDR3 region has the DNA TGTGCCAGCAGCCCGACTAGCGGTACGCCTCTAGCCAAAAACATTCAGTACTTC. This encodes CASSPTSGTPLAKNIQYF.

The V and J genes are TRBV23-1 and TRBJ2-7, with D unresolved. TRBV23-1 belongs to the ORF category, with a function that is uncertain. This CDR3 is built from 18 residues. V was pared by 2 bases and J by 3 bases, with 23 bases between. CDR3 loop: CASSQRVSTRVFVYEQYF. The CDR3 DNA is TGCGCCAGCAGTCAAAGAGTAAGCACCCGAGTCTTTGTCTACGAGCAGTACTTC.

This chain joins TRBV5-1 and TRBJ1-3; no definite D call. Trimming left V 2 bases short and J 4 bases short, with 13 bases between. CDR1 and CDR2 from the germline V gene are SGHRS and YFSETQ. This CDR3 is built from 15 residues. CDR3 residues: CASSLREQAGNTIYF. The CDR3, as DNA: TGCGCCAGCAGCTTACGTGAGCAGGCGGGAAACACCATATATTTT.

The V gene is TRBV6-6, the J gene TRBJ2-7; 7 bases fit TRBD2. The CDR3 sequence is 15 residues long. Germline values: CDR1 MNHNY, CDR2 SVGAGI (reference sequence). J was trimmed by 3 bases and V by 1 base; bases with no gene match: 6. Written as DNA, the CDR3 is TGTGCCAGCAGTTACTTACGGGAGGCTTACTACGAGCAGTACTTC. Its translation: CASSYLREAYYEQYF.

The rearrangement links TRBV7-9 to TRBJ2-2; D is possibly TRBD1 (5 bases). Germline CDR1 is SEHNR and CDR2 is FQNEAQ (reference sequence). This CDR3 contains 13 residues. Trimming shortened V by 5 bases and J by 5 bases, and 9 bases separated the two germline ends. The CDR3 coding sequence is TGTGCCAGCAGCGGAACAGGTACCGGGGAGCTGTTTTTT. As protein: CASSGTGTGELFF.

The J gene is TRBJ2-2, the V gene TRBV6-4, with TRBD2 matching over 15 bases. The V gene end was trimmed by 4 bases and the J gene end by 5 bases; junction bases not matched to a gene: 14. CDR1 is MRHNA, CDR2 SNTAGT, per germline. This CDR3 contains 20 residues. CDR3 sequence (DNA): TGTGCCAGCAGTGTAGGGACTAGCGGGAGGTATTTAGGCGGGACCGGGGAGCTGTTTTTT. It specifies CASSVGTSGRYLGGTGELFF.

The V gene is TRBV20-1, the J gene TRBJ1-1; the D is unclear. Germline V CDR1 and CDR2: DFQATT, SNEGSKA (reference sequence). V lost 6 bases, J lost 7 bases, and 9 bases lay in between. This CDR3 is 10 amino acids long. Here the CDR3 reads CSAVVGEAFF. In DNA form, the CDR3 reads TGCAGTGCCGTCGTCGGTGAAGCTTTCTTT.

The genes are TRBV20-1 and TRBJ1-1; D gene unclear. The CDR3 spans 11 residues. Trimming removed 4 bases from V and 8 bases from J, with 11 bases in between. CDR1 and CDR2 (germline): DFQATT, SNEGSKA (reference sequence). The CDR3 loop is CSATSKSEAFF. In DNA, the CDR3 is TGCAGTGCTACATCAAAATCCGAAGCTTTCTTT.

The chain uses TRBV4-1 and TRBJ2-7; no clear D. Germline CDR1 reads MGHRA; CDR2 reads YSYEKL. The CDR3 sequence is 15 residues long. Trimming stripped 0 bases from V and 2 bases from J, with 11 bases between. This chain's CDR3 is CASSQEPGRTYEQYF. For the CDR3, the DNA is TGCGCCAGCAGCCAAGAGCCGGGTCGGACCTACGAGCAGTACTTC.

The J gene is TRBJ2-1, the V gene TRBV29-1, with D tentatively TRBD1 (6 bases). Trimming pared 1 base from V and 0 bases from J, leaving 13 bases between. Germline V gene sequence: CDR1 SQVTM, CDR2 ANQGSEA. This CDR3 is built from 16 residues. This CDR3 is CSVEGLTGYSYNEQFF. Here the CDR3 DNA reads TGCAGCGTTGAAGGCCTGACAGGCTACTCCTACAATGAGCAGTTCTTC.

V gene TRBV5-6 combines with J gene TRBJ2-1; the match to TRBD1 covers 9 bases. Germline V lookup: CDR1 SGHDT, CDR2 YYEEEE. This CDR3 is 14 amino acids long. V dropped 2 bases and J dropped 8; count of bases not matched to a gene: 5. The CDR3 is CASSFLDRGDEQFF. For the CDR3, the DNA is TGTGCCAGCAGCTTCCTGGACAGGGGAGATGAGCAGTTCTTC.

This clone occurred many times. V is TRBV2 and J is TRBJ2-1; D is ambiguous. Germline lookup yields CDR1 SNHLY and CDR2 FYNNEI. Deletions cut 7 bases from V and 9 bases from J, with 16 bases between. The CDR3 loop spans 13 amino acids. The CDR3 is CASKASAWFEQFF. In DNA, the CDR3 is TGTGCCAGCAAAGCGAGCGCGTGGTTTGAGCAGTTCTTC.

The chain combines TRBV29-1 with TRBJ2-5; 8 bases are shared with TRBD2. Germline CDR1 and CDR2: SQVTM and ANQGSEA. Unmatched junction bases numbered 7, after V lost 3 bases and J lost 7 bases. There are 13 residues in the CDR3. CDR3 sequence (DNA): TGCAGCGTTGATTTGGCTAGCGGGTTGACCCAGTACTTC. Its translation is CSVDLASGLTQYF.

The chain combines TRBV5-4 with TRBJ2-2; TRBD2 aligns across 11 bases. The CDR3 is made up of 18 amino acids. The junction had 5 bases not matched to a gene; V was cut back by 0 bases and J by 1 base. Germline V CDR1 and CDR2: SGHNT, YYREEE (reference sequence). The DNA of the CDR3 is TGTGCCAGCAGCTTGGCTTTGCTAGCGGGAGGGAACACCGGGGAGCTGTTTTTT. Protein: CASSLALLAGGNTGELFF.

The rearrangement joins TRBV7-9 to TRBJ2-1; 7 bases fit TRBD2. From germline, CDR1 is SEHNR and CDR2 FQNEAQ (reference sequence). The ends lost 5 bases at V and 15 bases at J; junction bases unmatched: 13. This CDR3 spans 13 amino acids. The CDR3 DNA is TGTGCCAGCAGCGACCTCGGTAGGGGAGGGCTGTTCTTC. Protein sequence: CASSDLGRGGLFF.

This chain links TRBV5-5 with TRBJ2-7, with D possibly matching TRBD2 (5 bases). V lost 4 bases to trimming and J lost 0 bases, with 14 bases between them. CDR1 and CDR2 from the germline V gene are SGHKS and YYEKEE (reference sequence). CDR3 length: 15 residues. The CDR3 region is CASSESAGSSYEQYF. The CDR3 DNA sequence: TGTGCCAGCAGCGAATCCGCGGGTAGCTCCTACGAGCAGTACTTC.

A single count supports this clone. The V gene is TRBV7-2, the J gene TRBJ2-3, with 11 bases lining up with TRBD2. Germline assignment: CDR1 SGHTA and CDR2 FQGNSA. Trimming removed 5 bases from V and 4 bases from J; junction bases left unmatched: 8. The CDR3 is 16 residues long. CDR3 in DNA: TGTGCCAGCAGCCGGTGGGTAGCGGGAGGGGCAGATACGCAGTATTTT. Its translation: CASSRWVAGGADTQYF.

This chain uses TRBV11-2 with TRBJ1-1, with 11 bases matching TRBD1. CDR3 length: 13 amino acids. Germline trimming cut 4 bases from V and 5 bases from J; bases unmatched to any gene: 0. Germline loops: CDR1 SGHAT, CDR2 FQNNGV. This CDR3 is CASSWDRGTEAFF. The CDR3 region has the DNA TGTGCCAGCAGCTGGGACAGGGGGACTGAAGCTTTCTTT. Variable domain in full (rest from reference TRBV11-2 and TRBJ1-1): EAGVAQSPRYKIIEKRQSVAFWCNPISGHATLYWYQQILGQGPKLLIQFQNNGVVDDSQLPKDRFSAERLKGVDSTLKIQPAKLEDSAVYLCASSWDRGTEAFFGQGTRLTVV.

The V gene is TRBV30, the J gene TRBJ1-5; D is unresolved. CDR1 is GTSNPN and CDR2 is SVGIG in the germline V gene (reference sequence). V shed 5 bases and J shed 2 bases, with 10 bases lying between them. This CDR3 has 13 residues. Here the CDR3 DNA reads TGTGCCTGGTCGAGAGAGGGCAATCAGCCCCAGCATTTT. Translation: CAWSREGNQPQHF.

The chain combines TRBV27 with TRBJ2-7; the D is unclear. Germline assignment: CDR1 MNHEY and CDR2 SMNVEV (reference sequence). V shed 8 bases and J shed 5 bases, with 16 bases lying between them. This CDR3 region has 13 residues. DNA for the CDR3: TGTGCCAGCTCGTTTCGGGTAAACAACGAGCAGTACTTC. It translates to CASSFRVNNEQYF.